This TCR beta chain was identified during a study of T cells after yellow fever vaccination. Study-wide points: The study found a weaker secondary response that peaked faster, day 5 versus 15.

This clonotype was picked up a small number of times. The antigen is not known. Via MiXCR, TCRdb re-called the 5' RACE reads, giving one row per CDR3 protein. The sample has around 300,000 distinct CDR3 sequences, 13% seen once. Germline loops: CDR1 DFQATT, CDR2 SNEGSKA (reference sequence). This CDR3 is 16 amino acids long. The sample was CD4+ T cells sorted from PBMCs, taken 45 days after the yellow fever booster vaccination. J is TRBJ2-5 and V is TRBV20-1; D is possibly TRBD2 (6 bases). The receptor comes from a man aged 25 to 45 who received the YFV17D yellow fever vaccine. The DNA of the CDR3 is TGCAGCCCCCGGTCGGGGGAGGTCGGAGCGGGAGAGACCCAGTACTTC. It codes for CSPRSGEVGAGETQYF.